This TCR beta chain was profiled in a study of early T cells in non-severe SARS-CoV-2 infection. Using its own MiXCR run on the 5' RACE reads, TCRdb lists one record per CDR3 protein. The sample holds 50,000 to 80,000 distinct CDR3 sequences; 4.9% are singletons and the top ten take just under 5%. Findings and caveats of the study: Anti-spike CD8 responses were favored by VDJdb matching, which missed private and CD4 specificities.

The CDR3 has 13 residues. Germline values: CDR1 DFQATT, CDR2 SNEGSKA (reference sequence). Many counts were recorded for this clonotype. Its antigen remains unidentified. The receptor's source is an adult who was a healthcare worker with PCR-confirmed SARS-CoV-2 infection or an uninfected control (not recorded which). The chain carries TRBV20-1 and TRBJ2-1, with TRBD1 matching 7 bases. The sequenced material came from whole blood. CDR3 region: CSVDRESYNEQFF. In DNA, the CDR3 is TGCAGCGTCGACAGGGAGAGCTACAATGAGCAGTTCTTC.